Listed here is a single TCR beta chain. Its antigen remains unidentified. V was trimmed by 0 bases and J by 4 bases, leaving 13 bases between them. The germline CDR1 and CDR2 sequences are SGHRS and YFSETQ. The CDR3 is made up of 15 amino acids. This entry comes from a study of tumor-infiltrating lymphocytes in localized non-small cell lung cancer. General study findings and limits: TCRbeta sequencing showed higher T cell infiltration in tumors than uninvolved lung. Immunotypes IM1 and IM2 had similar TCR-derived T-cell fractions. Different pieces of the same tissue went to different assays, confounding technical variation with intratumor heterogeneity.

The table came from immunoSEQ multiplex PCR; TCRdb's copy has only in-frame clones and leaves some out. The sample holds about 14,000 clones, around 68% seen once. V and J are TRBV5-1 and TRBJ1-1; a possible D gene is TRBD1 (5 bases). The sequence came from a human donor with non-small cell lung cancer. Material for sequencing was uninvolved lung tissue not adjacent to the tumor. CDR3 loop: CASSLARAGSTEAFF. The DNA of the CDR3 is TGCGCCAGCAGCTTGGCCAGGGCGGGAAGCACTGAAGCTTTCTTT.